The clone carrying this T cell receptor beta chain showed up just a few times. Germline values: CDR1 MDHEN, CDR2 SYDVKM. CDR3 length equals 12 residues. Trimming removed 8 bases from V and 7 bases from J, with 14 bases in between. The data derive from a study of blood T cell repertoires in COVID-19. Study summary: Sites across the United States, Italy and Spain contributed samples from acute and convalescent COVID-19.

In the authors' methods: Counts of nucleated cells, estimated from reference gene primer amplification, were obtained. Clones were read by immunoSEQ multiplex PCR, and TCRdb kept only the in-frame ones, dropping some. Clone size and V and J calls were adopted from that table, with D and trimming inferred from the DNA. This sample has 150,000 to 200,000 clones, with about 85% found just once. This TCR was sampled from a woman over 75 in a cohort sampled during active or convalescent COVID-19. The specimen was peripheral blood. This sequence joins TRBV28 and TRBJ1-2; a possible D gene is TRBD1 (5 bases). The CDR3 reads CASSSGYRGYTF. The CDR3 region has the DNA TGTGCCAGCTCCTCAGGGTACCGTGGCTACACCTTC.